These T cell receptor beta chains were read from a single sample in a study of blood T cell repertoires in COVID-19. The method was immunoSEQ multiplex PCR; TCRdb's version includes in-frame clones alone and lacks a portion of them. The sample shows around 620,000 clones, 80% to 90% of them seen only once. Material for sequencing was peripheral blood. These receptors came from a woman under 30 with acute or convalescent COVID-19. Each CDR3 is given with its conserved first and last residue. The D gene is left open where the match is weak. A row's size may be missing; if present it is once, few, many or a size class.

clone size	V gene	J gene	D gene	CDR3 DNA	CDR3 protein
few	TRBV29-1	TRBJ1-2	TRBD1	TGCAGCGCTGGGACAGACTATGGCTACACCTTC	CSAGTDYGYTF
-	TRBV9	TRBJ2-5	TRBD2	TGTGCCAGCAGCTCCGGGACTAGAGGCGCCTGGGAGACCCAGTACTTC	CASSSGTRGAWETQYF
-	TRBV6-5	TRBJ2-2	-	TGTGCCAGCAAGCGGAACACCGGGGAGCTGTTTTTT	CASKRNTGELFF
once	TRBV6-1	TRBJ1-1	-	TGTGCCAGCAGTGAATTCCCCCGACAGGTCTTGTTTCGAACTGAAGCTTTCTTT	CASSEFPRQVLFRTEAFF
-	TRBV6-5	TRBJ2-1	TRBD1	TGTGCCAGCAGACCGACAGGGGTATACAATGAGCAGTTCTTC	CASRPTGVYNEQFF
-	TRBV5-5	TRBJ2-7	-	TGTGCCAGCAGCTTGGAGGCGTGGGGGGCCTACGAGCAGTACTTC	CASSLEAWGAYEQYF
-	TRBV5-6	TRBJ1-2	TRBD1	TGTGCCAGCAGCTCCGGACAGGTAAAAGGTGGCTACACCTTC	CASSSGQVKGGYTF
-	TRBV9	TRBJ2-7	-	TGTGCCAGCAGCCCGCGCCGTCAGGCCTACGAGCAGTACTTC	CASSPRRQAYEQYF
once	TRBV19	TRBJ1-2	TRBD1	TGTGCCAGTACCCATACCTCTTGGACAGGGCGAAAAATGTATGGCTACACCTTC	CASTHTSWTGRKMYGYTF
-	TRBV7-8	TRBJ1-5	TRBD1	TGTGCCAGCAGCGGGGACAGCAACCATCAGCCCCAGCATTTT	CASSGDSNHQPQHF
once	TRBV24-1	TRBJ1-2	-	TGTGCCACCAGTGATTCCTCCTATGGCTACACCTTC	CATSDSSYGYTF